These 25 T cell receptor beta chains originate from one sample sequenced in a study of cytomegalovirus exposure and HLA in healthy donors. A multiplex PCR was run with 60 Vbeta primers and 13 Jbeta primers. Sequencing was performed with immunoSEQ multiplex PCR; in TCRdb, only in-frame clones are kept and a portion is missing. In total, the table holds approximately 52,000 clones. Sequencing input: PBMCs. All receptors derive from a man between 45 and 60 years old in good health and CMV-seropositive.

The chain combines TRBV18 with TRBJ2-1; 14 bases agree with TRBD2. The CDR3 consists of 13 residues. The ends lost 7 bases at V and 8 bases at J; junction bases unmatched: 1. Germline V gene data show CDR1 as KGHSH and CDR2 as LQKENI. The DNA for the CDR3 is TGTGCCAGCTGGGGACTAGCGGGAGATGAGCAGTTCTTC. It codes for CASWGLAGDEQFF.

The V call is TRBV28, the J call TRBJ2-5; 10 bases agree with TRBD2. This CDR3 is 14 amino acids long. Germline lookup yields CDR1 MDHEN and CDR2 SYDVKM. V gave up 5 bases and J gave up 5 bases; unmatched junction bases: 5. DNA for the CDR3: TGTGCCAGCAGTCAAGCGGGAGGGTGGGAGACCCAGTACTTC. Protein: CASSQAGGWETQYF. The full variable domain, rest sourced from reference TRBV28 and TRBJ2-5, is DVKVTQSSRYLVKRTGEKVFLECVQDMDHENMFWYRQDPGLGLRLIYFSYDVKMKEKGDIPEGYSVSREKKERFSLILESASTNQTSMYLCASSQAGGWETQYFGPGTRLLVL.

The V and J genes are TRBV2 and TRBJ2-7; no clear D gene. Between the trimmed V and J ends, which lost 4 bases and 7 bases, there was a span of 11 bases. CDR3 length equals 12 residues. Germline V gene data show CDR1 as SNHLY and CDR2 as FYNNEI. The CDR3 DNA sequence: TGTGCCAGCAGTGTCCGCGTTTGGGAGCAGTACTTC. This sequence encodes CASSVRVWEQYF.

The CDR3 loop reads CASSGTGRDEKLFF. The CDR3 coding sequence is TGTGCCAGCAGTGGGACAGGGAGGGATGAAAAACTGTTTTTT. The J gene is TRBJ1-4, the V gene TRBV9, with 9 nucleotides matching TRBD1. The CDR3 extends over 14 amino acids. Germline CDR1 is SGDLS and CDR2 is YYNGEE. After removal of 5 bases from V and 6 bases from J, the junction contained 5 bases not matched to a gene.

J is TRBJ2-1 and V is TRBV11-2, with 11 bases lining up with TRBD2. Per germline, CDR1 SGHAT and CDR2 FQNNGV. J gave up 5 bases and V 7 bases, and 7 bases lay outside the gene matches. The CDR3 extends over 15 amino acids. The CDR3 spells CASTPGTSGNNEQFF. The DNA of the CDR3 is TGTGCCAGCACCCCCGGGACTAGCGGAAACAATGAGCAGTTCTTC. Full variable domain (remainder filled in from reference TRBV11-2 and TRBJ2-1): EAGVAQSPRYKIIEKRQSVAFWCNPISGHATLYWYQQILGQGPKLLIQFQNNGVVDDSQLPKDRFSAERLKGVDSTLKIQPAKLEDSAVYLCASTPGTSGNNEQFFGPGTRLTVL.

The V and J genes are TRBV10-1 and TRBJ2-1; 10 nucleotides align to TRBD2. Trimming cost V 3 bases and J 5 bases; bases outside gene matches: 4. This CDR3 region has 15 residues. Germline V gene lookup returns CDR1 WNHNN and CDR2 SYGVQD (reference sequence). The CDR3 here is CASSDSGLADNEQFF. CDR3 DNA: TGCGCCAGCAGTGATTCCGGACTAGCGGACAATGAGCAGTTCTTC.

The V and J genes are TRBV7-8 and TRBJ1-5; D is ambiguous. The CDR3 totals 16 residues. The germline V gene encodes CDR1 SGHVS and CDR2 FQNEAQ. V lost 5 bases, J lost 0 bases, and 14 bases lay in between. The CDR3 region has the DNA TGTGCCAGCAGCCTAACTGAACCTTATAGCAATCAGCCCCAGCATTTT. Amino acid sequence: CASSLTEPYSNQPQHF.

The gene calls are TRBV19 and TRBJ2-6, with 9 bases lining up with TRBD1. The CDR3 has 16 amino acids. Trimming at V came to 10 bases and at J to 0 bases, leaving 7 bases not matched to a gene. Germline lookup yields CDR1 LNHDA and CDR2 SQIVND (reference sequence). The DNA for the CDR3 is TGTGCCACCAAGGAGACAGGGGGCTCTGGGGCCAACGTCCTGACTTTC. Encoded protein: CATKETGGSGANVLTF. Looking up the rest from reference TRBV19 and TRBJ2-6 gives the full variable domain: DGGITQSPKYLFRKEGQNVTLSCEQNLNHDAMYWYRQDPGQGLRLIYYSQIVNDFQKGDIAEGYSVSREKKESFPLTVTSAQKNPTAFYLCATKETGGSGANVLTFGAGSRLTVL.

This rearrangement joins TRBV5-1 to TRBJ1-2; 7 bases are a match to TRBD1. With V trimmed by 0 bases and J by 2 bases, 4 bases remained unmatched. This CDR3 has 15 residues. CDR1 is SGHRS, CDR2 YFSETQ, per germline. In DNA form, the CDR3 reads TGCGCCAGCAGCTTGGGAATGACAGGGAACTATGGCTACACCTTC. Translated, it gives CASSLGMTGNYGYTF.

The chain recombines TRBV7-6 with TRBJ1-1, with D perhaps matching TRBD1 (5 bases). Per the germline V gene, CDR1 is SGHVS and CDR2 is FNYEAQ. Trimming stripped 4 bases from V and 4 bases from J, with 16 bases between. The CDR3 length is 15 residues. The CDR3 loop is CASSSDSGMGTEAFF. CDR3 sequence (DNA): TGTGCCAGCAGCTCTGACAGCGGGATGGGCACTGAAGCTTTCTTT.

The V and J genes are TRBV7-3 and TRBJ1-1; tentative D call: TRBD1 (6 bases). Germline lookup yields CDR1 SGHTA and CDR2 FQGTGA. The germline V and J ends were trimmed by 3 bases and 0 bases, with 8 bases remaining between them. CDR3 length: 14 amino acids. For the CDR3, the DNA is TGTGCCAGCAGCTTGTCAGGGGTGAACACTGAAGCTTTCTTT. This codes for CASSLSGVNTEAFF.

CDR3 nucleotide sequence: TGCGCCAGCAGCCAGCGACAGGGAGAGAACACTGAAGCTTTCTTT. Protein sequence: CASSQRQGENTEAFF. The chain couples TRBV4-1 to TRBJ1-1; 7 bases match TRBD1. Losses at the gene ends were 3 bases for V and 1 base for J; bases not matched to a gene: 5. Germline CDR1 and CDR2: MGHRA and YSYEKL. CDR3 size: 15 residues.

The chain links TRBV7-3 to TRBJ2-1; 10 nucleotides match TRBD2. This CDR3 is built from 15 residues. The V segment lost 5 bases and the J segment 5 bases; nucleotides outside the gene matches: 6. CDR1 is SGHTA, CDR2 FQGTGA, per germline. The CDR3 region has the DNA TGTGCCAGCAGCCCCGGGACTAGCGTAAACAATGAGCAGTTCTTC. Translated, it gives CASSPGTSVNNEQFF.

This chain connects TRBV18 to TRBJ2-5, with TRBD2 identical over 10 bases. V lost 3 bases, J lost 4 bases, and 2 bases stayed unmatched. The CDR3 is 14 amino acids. CDR1 and CDR2 (germline): KGHSH, LQKENI. The CDR3 sequence: CASSPSSGRETQYF. The CDR3 nucleotides read TGTGCCAGCTCACCGTCTAGCGGGAGAGAGACCCAGTACTTC.

V usage is TRBV25-1 and J usage is TRBJ1-5; D gene uncertain. The germline CDR1 and CDR2 sequences are MGHDK and SYGVNS. This CDR3 is 15 amino acids long. Trimming cost V 6 bases and J 3 bases, with 15 bases left between them. The CDR3 nucleotides read TGTGCCAGCAGCCACTCAGGCATACTCAATCAGCCCCAGCATTTT. Translation gives CASSHSGILNQPQHF.

The genes are TRBV6-1 and TRBJ2-7; 7 bases map to TRBD1. With V trimmed by 7 bases and J by 3 bases, 6 bases remained unmatched. In germline, CDR1 is MNHNS, CDR2 SASEGT. This CDR3 region has 13 residues. The CDR3 spells CASIPGQSYEQYF. The CDR3 DNA is TGTGCCAGCATTCCGGGACAGAGCTACGAGCAGTACTTC.

This chain links TRBV5-4 with TRBJ1-1, with D uncertain. The CDR3 has 13 residues. Germline values: CDR1 SGHNT, CDR2 YYREEE (reference sequence). The ends were cut back, 3 bases at V and 1 base at J, with 7 bases in the middle. CDR3 amino acids: CASSSIQNTEAFF. DNA of the CDR3: TGTGCCAGCAGCTCAATACAGAACACTGAAGCTTTCTTT.

This chain joins TRBV5-4 and TRBJ1-4; TRBD1 might be the D (6 bases). Germline-derived CDR1 and CDR2 are SGHNT and YYREEE (reference sequence). V was pared by 4 bases and J by 2 bases, with 15 bases between. The CDR3 length is 16 residues. CDR3 protein: CASSVSGGRTNEKLFF. CDR3 nucleotides: TGTGCCAGCAGCGTATCCGGGGGGCGGACTAATGAAAAACTGTTTTTT.

J is TRBJ1-2 and V is TRBV14; D uncertain. The V gene lost 0 bases and the J gene lost 8 bases, with 10 bases spanning the gap. This CDR3 comprises 13 residues. Germline V gene lookup returns CDR1 SGHDN and CDR2 FVKESK. The CDR3 loop is CASSQETSRGYTF. In DNA form, the CDR3 reads TGTGCCAGCAGCCAAGAAACATCAAGAGGCTACACCTTC.

The J gene is TRBJ2-7, the V gene TRBV7-2; 8 bases agree with TRBD2. The germline gives CDR1 SGHTA, CDR2 FQGNSA. Losses at the gene ends were 1 base for V and 0 bases for J; bases not matched to a gene: 5. The CDR3 extends over 16 amino acids. The CDR3 nucleotides read TGTGCCAGCAGCTTAGAGCCGGGGGGGGTCTCCTACGAGCAGTACTTC. Its protein is CASSLEPGGVSYEQYF.

The chain has TRBV7-2 and TRBJ2-5, with D possibly being TRBD2 (6 bases). The length of the CDR3 is 13 residues. Germline CDR1 is SGHTA and CDR2 is FQGNSA. V shed 6 bases and J shed 4 bases, with 12 bases lying between them. CDR3 amino acids: CASRFRAGETQYF. In nucleotides, the CDR3 is TGTGCCAGCAGGTTTAGAGCGGGAGAGACCCAGTACTTC.

This rearrangement joins TRBV28 to TRBJ2-7; 9 bases fit TRBD2. In germline, CDR1 is MDHEN, CDR2 SYDVKM. CDR3 length equals 13 residues. J was trimmed by 7 bases and V by 6 bases; bases with no gene match: 7. The CDR3, as DNA: TGTGCCAGCAGGGGGGCGGGAGGGCGGGAGCAGTACTTC. This encodes CASRGAGGREQYF. Based on the CDR3 plus reference TRBV28 and TRBJ2-7, the full variable domain is DVKVTQSSRYLVKRTGEKVFLECVQDMDHENMFWYRQDPGLGLRLIYFSYDVKMKEKGDIPEGYSVSREKKERFSLILESASTNQTSMYLCASRGAGGREQYFGPGTRLTVT.

The rearrangement joins TRBV4-1 to TRBJ2-4, with TRBD2 matching 13 bases. V lost 3 bases to trimming and J lost 8 bases; unmatched junction nucleotides: 1. The CDR3 spans 14 residues. The V gene's germline CDR1 is MGHRA and CDR2 YSYEKL. CDR3 DNA: TGCGCCAGCAGCCACGGACTAGCGGGGGACATTCAGTACTTC. This encodes CASSHGLAGDIQYF.

The chain employs TRBV28 and TRBJ1-1; D is ambiguous. The CDR3 contains 16 residues. Trimming shortened V by 5 bases and J by 2 bases, and 18 bases separated the two germline ends. Germline V lookup: CDR1 MDHEN, CDR2 SYDVKM. The CDR3 region is CASSPWIWSSNTEAFF. The CDR3 bases are TGTGCCAGCAGTCCCTGGATTTGGAGTTCCAACACTGAAGCTTTCTTT.

The gene calls are TRBV4-3 and TRBJ1-5, with 8 bases matching TRBD1. The CDR3 runs to 17 residues. Germline loops: CDR1 LGHNA, CDR2 YSLEER. J gave up 1 base and V 1 base, and 6 bases lay outside the gene matches. This CDR3 is CASSQVGDRLSNQPQHF. The CDR3 bases are TGCGCCAGCAGCCAAGTCGGGGACAGGCTGAGCAATCAGCCCCAGCATTTT.